Listed below are T cell receptor beta chains from one sample, sequenced in a study of blood T cell repertoires in COVID-19. Repertoires were generated with immunoSEQ multiplex PCR, while TCRdb's copy carries only in-frame clones and drops some. The sample carries tens of thousands of clones, around nine tenths recorded once. The sequencing input was peripheral blood. The receptors shown here come from a woman in her fifties or sixties with active or convalescent COVID-19. The CDR3 runs from the conserved cysteine through the conserved F or W. The order of the fields is D gene, V gene, CDR3 protein. D genes are given only for firm matches.

D: NA
V: TRBV6-5
CDR3: CASSFDSGAANEQFF

D: TRBD2
V: TRBV5-1
CDR3: CASSLQREIDEQFF

D: NA
V: TRBV5-1
CDR3: CASWRETQYF

D: TRBD1
V: TRBV27
CDR3: CASSLWTGGDTQYF

D: NA
V: TRBV11-2
CDR3: CASTRAETQYF

D: NA
V: TRBV11-2
CDR3: CASTDSYEQFF

D: TRBD2
V: TRBV2
CDR3: CASSERTSGFYEQYF

D: NA
V: TRBV5-8
CDR3: CASSLYSNQPQHF

D: NA
V: TRBV6-6
CDR3: CASSYSATQTQETQYF

D: TRBD2
V: TRBV10-1
CDR3: CASSESNIAGGNIQYF

D: NA
V: TRBV20-1
CDR3: CSASRLDYNEQFF

D: NA
V: TRBV9
CDR3: CASSVGGWGTDTQYF

D: TRBD1
V: TRBV29-1
CDR3: CSVGTGDLHGYTF

D: NA
V: TRBV14
CDR3: CASSITDSGLGEQFF

D: NA
V: TRBV19
CDR3: CASSSSRPERGLHTEAFF

D: TRBD1
V: TRBV18
CDR3: CASSRNRGETQYF

D: TRBD1
V: TRBV7-9
CDR3: CASSLADRGFGGYTF

D: TRBD2
V: TRBV7-3
CDR3: CASSLMGGRETQYF

D: NA
V: TRBV5-1
CDR3: CASSGGYTEAFF

D: TRBD2
V: TRBV10-2
CDR3: CASSEGWGGTDTQYF

D: NA
V: TRBV3-1/TRBV3-2
CDR3: CASSQEIAGLDGYTF

D: NA
V: TRBV4-1
CDR3: CASSQAGGSYEQYF

D: TRBD1
V: TRBV7-3
CDR3: CASSFRTGGVSPLHF

D: TRBD1
V: TRBV20-1
CDR3: CSALDRDAFF

D: NA
V: TRBV27
CDR3: CASSFRGYEGIYNSPLHF

D: TRBD1
V: TRBV5-1
CDR3: CASSLEGQGDYGYTF

D: TRBD1
V: TRBV5-3
CDR3: CARSLPSGGTEINEKLFF

D: TRBD2
V: TRBV30
CDR3: CAWRGTSGSYEQYF

D: TRBD1
V: TRBV11-2
CDR3: CASSPRDRLYEQYF

D: TRBD2
V: TRBV11-2
CDR3: CASSLASGLPGEQYF

D: NA
V: TRBV5-6
CDR3: CASSPTRQETQYF

D: TRBD1
V: TRBV18
CDR3: CASSPMWGTGQNTEAFF

D: TRBD2
V: TRBV4-1
CDR3: CAISRGASGSNEQFF

D: NA
V: TRBV20-1
CDR3: CSASITSAYEQYF

D: NA
V: TRBV27
CDR3: CASSWDNQETQYF

D: TRBD2
V: TRBV27
CDR3: CASSRGSSYNEQFF

D: TRBD2
V: TRBV19
CDR3: CASTHRGRGGHNEQFF

D: TRBD2
V: TRBV5-4
CDR3: CASSLGLARTGAKNIQYF

D: NA
V: TRBV25-1
CDR3: CASQSVSSYNEQFF

D: NA
V: TRBV19
CDR3: CASSISHQRGSYNEQFF

D: NA
V: TRBV9
CDR3: CASSPGQNYGYTF

D: NA
V: TRBV29-1
CDR3: CSVGGGEWNEQFF

D: NA
V: TRBV14
CDR3: CASSQDSSLEQYF